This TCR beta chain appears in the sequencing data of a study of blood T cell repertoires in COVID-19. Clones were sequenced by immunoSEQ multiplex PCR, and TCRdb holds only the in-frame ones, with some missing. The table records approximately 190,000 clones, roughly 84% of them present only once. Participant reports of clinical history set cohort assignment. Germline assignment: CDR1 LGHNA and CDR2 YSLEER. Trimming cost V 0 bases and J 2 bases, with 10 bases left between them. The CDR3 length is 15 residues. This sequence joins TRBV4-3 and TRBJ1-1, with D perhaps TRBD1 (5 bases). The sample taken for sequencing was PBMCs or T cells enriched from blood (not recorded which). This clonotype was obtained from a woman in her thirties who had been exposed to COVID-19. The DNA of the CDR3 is TGCGCCAGCAGCCAAGATTGGGGGGAAAACACTGAAGCTTTCTTT. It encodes CASSQDWGENTEAFF.